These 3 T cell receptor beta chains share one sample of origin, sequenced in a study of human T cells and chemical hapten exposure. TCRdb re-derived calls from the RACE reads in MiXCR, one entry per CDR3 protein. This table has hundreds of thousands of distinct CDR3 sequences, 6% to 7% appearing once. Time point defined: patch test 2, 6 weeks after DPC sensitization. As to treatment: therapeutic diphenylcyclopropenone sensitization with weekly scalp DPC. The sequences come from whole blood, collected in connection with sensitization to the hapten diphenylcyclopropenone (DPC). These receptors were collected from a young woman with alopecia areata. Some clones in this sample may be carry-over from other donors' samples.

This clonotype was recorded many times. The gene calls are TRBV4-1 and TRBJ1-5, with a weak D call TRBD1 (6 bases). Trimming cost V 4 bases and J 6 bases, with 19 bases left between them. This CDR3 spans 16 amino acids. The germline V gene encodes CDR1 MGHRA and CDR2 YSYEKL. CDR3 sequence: CASSPLDQGRGQPQHF. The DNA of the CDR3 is TGCGCCAGCAGCCCCTTGGACCAGGGGAGAGGTCAGCCCCAGCATTTT.

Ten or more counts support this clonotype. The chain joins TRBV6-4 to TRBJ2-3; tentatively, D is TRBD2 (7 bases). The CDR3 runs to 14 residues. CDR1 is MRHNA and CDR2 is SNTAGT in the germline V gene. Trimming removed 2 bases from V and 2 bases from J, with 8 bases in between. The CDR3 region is CASSDGGATDTQYF. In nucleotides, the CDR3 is TGTGCCAGCAGTGACGGGGGGGCCACAGATACGCAGTATTTT.

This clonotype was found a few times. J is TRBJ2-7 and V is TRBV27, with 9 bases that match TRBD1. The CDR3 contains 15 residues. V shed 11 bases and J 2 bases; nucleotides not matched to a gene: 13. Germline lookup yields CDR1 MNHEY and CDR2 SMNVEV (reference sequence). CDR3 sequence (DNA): TGTGCCTCTCGGGGGACAGGGCTTCAGACCTACGAGCAGTACTTC. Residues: CASRGTGLQTYEQYF.